This TCR beta chain comes out of a study of T cell repertoires in ileal Crohn's disease. On the study more broadly: Surgery for a complication: stricturing in roughly 61%, penetrating in approximately 39%. Broader study findings: Every patient over 26.8% clonality showed endoscopic recurrence. Active smokers at surgery had more clonal expansions than non-smokers.

Profiling relied on immunoSEQ multiplex PCR, and the TCRdb table lists in-frame clones only, not all of them. The sample lists about 5,000 clones, around 84% occurring once. This clone was found a few times. Its antigen is still unknown. Germline CDR1 reads MRHNA; CDR2 reads SNTAGT. Trimming took off 0 bases at V and 2 bases at J, with 6 bases between the two ends. The CDR3 extends over 14 amino acids. This clonotype originated in an adult with Crohn's disease. The sample was ileal tissue. This chain uses TRBV6-4 with TRBJ2-3; D unresolved. The CDR3 DNA reads TGTGCCAGCAGTGACTCGGTAGACACAGATACGCAGTATTTT. Translated, it gives CASSDSVDTDTQYF.